The sequence of this T cell receptor beta chain was determined in a study of cytotoxic CD8 clonotypes in ibrutinib-treated CLL. About the research overall: The cohort had around 10 relapsed/refractory and some 14 treatment-naive patients, 17 to 18 IGHV unmutated. Among patients, about 25 responded partially and 2 completely; 14 then stayed remitted and some twelve progressed after median about 68 months.

This clone was detected a few times. The target antigen is unknown. Sequencing was performed with immunoSEQ multiplex PCR; in TCRdb, only in-frame clones are kept and a portion is missing. The sample contains 58,000 or so clones, less than 60% of which appear only once. Looked up from germline, CDR1 is MDHEN and CDR2 is SYDVKM. The trim removed 3 bases at V and 3 bases at J, leaving 6 bases unmatched. This CDR3 has 15 amino acids. Points from the study as a whole: The clonality rise at ibrutinib response reflected private clonotype expansion.

The chain recombines TRBV28 with TRBJ2-5; TRBD2 matches at 8 bases. The sample in question was PBMCs, obtained after 12 months of ibrutinib treatment. The sequence came from a human donor with chronic lymphocytic leukemia. CDR3: CASSFGGLVKETQYF. The CDR3 DNA reads as TGTGCCAGCAGTTTTGGGGGACTAGTCAAAGAGACCCAGTACTTC.